Listed below are T cell receptor beta chains from one sample, sequenced in a study of OX40 agonist ivuxolimab in advanced cancers. The assay was immunoSEQ multiplex PCR, and TCRdb's table has in-frame clones only and misses some. The sample contains about 59,000 clones, over 70% of which appear only once. The sample consisted of CD4+ or CD8+ T cells sorted from blood, taken in a trial of the OX40 agonist ivuxolimab. These receptors were taken from an adult with an advanced solid tumor such as melanoma, head and neck, liver or kidney cancer. The CDR3 runs from the conserved cysteine through the conserved F or W. The D gene is left open where the match is weak. Some rows have no size entry. The others give once, few or many, or a class for an expanded clone.

d_gene	v_gene	j_gene	abundance	CDR3aa	CDR3nt
.	TRBV4-3	TRBJ2-6	.	CASSQETVGGAGVGSGANVLTF	TGCGCCAGCAGCCAAGAGACAGTTGGGGGGGCGGGAGTAGGCTCTGGGGCCAACGTCCTGACTTTC
.	TRBV7-9	TRBJ1-1	.	CASSLARGAGEAFF	TGTGCCAGCAGCTTAGCCCGGGGGGCGGGTGAAGCTTTCTTT
.	TRBV20-1	TRBJ2-7	once	CSAKQWNEQYF	TGCAGTGCTAAACAGTGGAACGAGCAGTACTTC
.	TRBV4-2	TRBJ1-2	.	CASSQERRGFGYTF	TGTGCCAGCAGCCAAGAGCGGCGGGGCTTTGGCTACACCTTC
.	TRBV5-1	TRBJ1-5	.	CASSLAGQLNQPQHF	TGCGCCAGCAGCTTGGCCGGGCAGCTCAATCAGCCCCAGCATTTT
.	TRBV4-2	TRBJ2-7	.	CASSQDGGQSYEQYF	TGTGCCAGCAGCCAAGACGGGGGGCAGTCCTACGAGCAGTACTTC
.	TRBV7-6	TRBJ1-3	once	CAGSLEGHGTQNIIYF	TGTGCCGGCAGCCTAGAAGGGCACGGGACCCAAAACATCATATATTTT
TRBD1	TRBV28	TRBJ2-7	.	CASSFWTGNYEQYF	TGTGCCAGCAGTTTCTGGACAGGAAACTACGAGCAGTACTTC
TRBD1	TRBV7-8	TRBJ1-3	.	CASSTTGGQDGNTIYF	TGTGCCAGCAGCACTACGGGGGGACAGGACGGAAACACCATATATTTT
.	TRBV4-1	TRBJ1-3	.	CASSPGEIGNTIYF	TGCGCCAGCAGCCCTGGCGAGATTGGAAACACCATATATTTT
TRBD2	TRBV29-1	TRBJ2-1	.	CSVSRGGNQNEQFF	TGCAGCGTAAGCCGGGGGGGCAATCAGAATGAGCAGTTCTTC
TRBD1	TRBV2	TRBJ2-7	.	CASSGGQGVEQYF	TGTGCCAGCAGTGGTGGACAGGGGGTCGAGCAGTACTTC
TRBD2	TRBV2	TRBJ2-5	.	CASSRGGTTQETQYF	TGTGCCAGCAGTCGAGGCGGGACTACCCAAGAGACCCAGTACTTC
.	TRBV9	TRBJ2-1	.	CASSAQGTSYNEQFF	TGTGCCAGCAGCGCCCAGGGCACCTCCTACAATGAGCAGTTCTTC
TRBD1	TRBV18	TRBJ2-7	.	CASSPRTGGTEQYF	TGTGCCAGCTCACCAAGGACAGGGGGCACCGAGCAGTACTTC
.	TRBV5-1	TRBJ2-6	.	CASSPQGASGANVLTF	TGCGCCAGCAGCCCCCAGGGAGCCTCTGGGGCCAACGTCCTGACTTTC
.	TRBV6-1	TRBJ1-3	.	CASSQGSGGNTIYF	TGTGCCAGCAGTCAGGGAAGCGGGGGAAACACCATATATTTT
TRBD1	TRBV7-3	TRBJ2-1	once	CASSSGTGFPQQFF	TGTGCCAGCAGCTCCGGGACAGGGTTTCCCCAGCAGTTCTTC
TRBD2	TRBV5-4	TRBJ2-5	.	CASSSLAGGLYQETQYF	TGTGCCAGCAGTTCACTAGCGGGAGGCCTGTACCAAGAGACCCAGTACTTC
TRBD2	TRBV27	TRBJ2-2	.	CASSLVLAGAGELFF	TGTGCCAGCAGTTTGGTCCTAGCGGGAGCCGGGGAGCTGTTTTTT
.	TRBV27	TRBJ2-3	.	CASSPLTAGSTDTQYF	TGTGCCAGCAGCCCTTTGACGGCAGGGAGCACAGATACGCAGTATTTT
TRBD2	TRBV11-3	TRBJ2-1	.	CASSLDQGGTSGRSEQFF	TGTGCCAGCAGCTTAGATCAGGGGGGGACTAGCGGGAGAAGTGAGCAGTTCTTC
.	TRBV7-9	TRBJ2-2	.	CASRGGTGELFF	TGTGCCAGCAGAGGGGGCACCGGGGAGCTGTTTTTT
.	TRBV18	TRBJ1-3	.	CASSTGNTIYF	TGTGCCAGCTCAACTGGAAACACCATATATTTT
.	TRBV10-3	TRBJ1-5	.	CAISESRGSQPQHF	TGTGCCATCAGTGAGTCGAGGGGTTCGCAGCCCCAGCATTTT
.	TRBV18	TRBJ1-1	.	CASSPQPGRFEAFF	TGTGCCAGCTCACCCCAACCCGGACGGTTTGAAGCTTTCTTT
.	TRBV21-1	TRBJ2-7	medium-sized	CASSHTSGNPDEQYF	TGTGCCAGCAGCCATACTAGCGGGAATCCCGACGAGCAGTACTTC
TRBD2	TRBV11-2	TRBJ2-1	.	CASSSGGGNEQFF	TGTGCCAGCAGCTCCGGCGGGGGGAATGAGCAGTTCTTC
TRBD1	TRBV2	TRBJ2-5	.	CASSGQGRETQYF	TGTGCCAGCAGCGGACAGGGGCGAGAGACCCAGTACTTC
TRBD1	TRBV28	TRBJ1-4	.	CASRDSTTNEKLFF	TGTGCCAGTCGGGACAGCACAACTAATGAAAAACTGTTTTTT
.	TRBV6-5	TRBJ1-5	few	CASTRVGNQPQHF	TGTGCCAGCACCAGGGTGGGCAATCAGCCCCAGCATTTT
.	TRBV4-1	TRBJ2-2	few	CASSLTWRGGEITGELFF	TGCGCCAGCAGCCTGACTTGGCGAGGGGGGGAGATTACCGGGGAGCTGTTTTTT
TRBD1	TRBV6-5	TRBJ2-4	.	CASSYTGQGAKNIQYF	TGTGCCAGCAGTTACACGGGACAGGGAGCCAAAAACATTCAGTACTTC
.	TRBV30	TRBJ2-1	.	CAWSVPLSAGHYNEQFF	TGTGCCTGGAGTGTACCCCTATCGGCGGGACATTACAATGAGCAGTTCTTC
.	TRBV27	TRBJ2-3	.	CASSLSASTDTQYF	TGTGCCAGCAGTTTATCGGCTAGCACAGATACGCAGTATTTT
TRBD1	TRBV14	TRBJ1-1	.	CAGSQKTGGETEAFF	TGTGCCGGCAGCCAAAAGACAGGGGGAGAGACTGAAGCTTTCTTT
TRBD2	TRBV7-6	TRBJ2-7	.	CASSPSAGVLYEQYF	TGTGCCAGCAGCCCCTCAGCGGGAGTTCTCTACGAGCAGTACTTC
.	TRBV19	TRBJ1-2	.	CASRPVSLYGYTF	TGTGCCAGTCGCCCGGTCTCCCTCTATGGCTACACCTTC
.	TRBV19	TRBJ2-3	.	CASSIGGRGDTQYF	TGTGCCAGTAGTATAGGAGGGCGCGGAGATACGCAGTATTTT
.	TRBV6-1	TRBJ1-5	.	CASRDSNQPQHF	TGTGCCAGCAGGGACAGCAATCAGCCCCAGCATTTT
.	TRBV21-1	TRBJ2-1	.	CASSELAESYNEQFF	TGTGCCAGCAGCGAACTAGCGGAATCCTACAATGAGCAGTTCTTC
TRBD1	TRBV7-9	TRBJ1-5	.	CASSLGTGFQPQHF	TGTGCCAGCAGCTTAGGGACAGGGTTTCAGCCCCAGCATTTT
.	TRBV20-1	TRBJ2-1	once	CSAGAVRTFF	TGCAGTGCTGGGGCGGTCAGGACGTTCTTC
TRBD1	TRBV11-3	TRBJ2-1	.	CASSSGQGRNNEQFF	TGTGCCAGCAGCTCCGGACAGGGTAGGAACAATGAGCAGTTCTTC
.	TRBV14	TRBJ2-3	.	CASSGASTDTQYF	TGTGCCAGCAGCGGGGCTAGCACAGATACGCAGTATTTT
.	TRBV9	TRBJ2-3	.	CASSPQPVSTDTQYF	TGTGCCAGCAGCCCCCAGCCGGTTAGCACAGATACGCAGTATTTT
.	TRBV2	TRBJ1-3	.	CASSAQGGGNTIYF	TGTGCCAGCAGTGCACAGGGCGGTGGAAACACCATATATTTT
TRBD2	TRBV9	TRBJ2-1	.	CASSVVGLAGGLQVF	TGTGCCAGCAGCGTAGTCGGACTAGCGGGAGGGCTCCAAGTCTTC
.	TRBV6-6	TRBJ2-3	.	CASSYVGRGTDTQYF	TGTGCCAGCAGTTACGTCGGCCGGGGGACAGATACGCAGTATTTT
.	TRBV6-1	TRBJ2-6	.	CASSEPSGANVLTF	TGTGCCAGCAGTGAGCCCTCTGGGGCCAACGTCCTGACTTTC
TRBD1	TRBV19	TRBJ2-2	.	CATNDRGQGTGELFF	TGTGCCACGAACGACAGGGGGCAAGGAACCGGGGAGCTGTTTTTT
.	TRBV5-1	TRBJ1-1	.	CASSLSLNTEAFF	TGCGCCAGCAGCCTATCCTTGAACACTGAAGCTTTCTTT
TRBD2	TRBV2	TRBJ2-5	.	CASGGLAGGSFLDF	TGTGCCAGCGGGGGACTAGCGGGAGGGTCGTTCCTCGACTTC
.	TRBV2	TRBJ1-1	.	CASSDRMVEAFF	TGTGCCAGCAGTGATAGGATGGTAGAAGCTTTCTTT
.	TRBV6-5	TRBJ1-6	.	CASSEARNSPLHF	TGTGCCAGCAGTGAAGCCCGGAATTCACCCCTCCACTTT
.	TRBV28	TRBJ2-7	.	CASSQATGSYEQYF	TGTGCCAGCAGTCAAGCAACGGGATCCTACGAGCAGTACTTC
.	TRBV30	TRBJ1-3	.	CAWSVSTYGNTIYF	TGTGCCTGGAGTGTATCCACTTATGGAAACACCATATATTTT
.	TRBV30	TRBJ2-5	once	CAWRGYQETQYF	TGTGCCTGGAGGGGGTACCAAGAGACCCAGTACTTC
TRBD1	TRBV28	TRBJ2-3	.	CASSSSGQGAPVPDTQYF	TGTGCCAGCAGTTCCTCGGGACAGGGGGCTCCGGTCCCAGATACGCAGTATTTT
.	TRBV11-2	TRBJ2-7	medium-sized	CASSPLRGSYEQYF	TGTGCCAGCAGCCCCCTTCGGGGGAGTTACGAGCAGTACTTC